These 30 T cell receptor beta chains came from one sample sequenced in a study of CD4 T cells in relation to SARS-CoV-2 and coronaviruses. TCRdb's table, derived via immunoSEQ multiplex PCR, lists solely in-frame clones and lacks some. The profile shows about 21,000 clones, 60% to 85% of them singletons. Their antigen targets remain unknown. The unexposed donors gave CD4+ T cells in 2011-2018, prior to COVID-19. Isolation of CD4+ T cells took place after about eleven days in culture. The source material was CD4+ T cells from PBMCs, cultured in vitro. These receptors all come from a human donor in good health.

CDR3 nucleotides: TGTGCCAGCAGAACGCCTACAGGGGACAATGAGCAGTTCTTC. It codes for CASRTPTGDNEQFF. V is TRBV6-6 and J is TRBJ2-1, with TRBD1 matching over 7 bases. In germline, CDR1 is MNHNY, CDR2 SVGAGI (reference sequence). After removal of 6 bases from V and 5 bases from J, the junction contained 7 bases not matched to a gene. This CDR3 is built from 14 residues.

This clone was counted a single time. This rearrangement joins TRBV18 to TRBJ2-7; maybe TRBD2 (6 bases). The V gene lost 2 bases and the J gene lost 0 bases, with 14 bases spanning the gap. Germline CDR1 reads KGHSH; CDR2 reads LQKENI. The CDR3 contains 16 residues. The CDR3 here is CASSPTVGGNSYEQYF. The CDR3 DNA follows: TGTGCCAGCTCACCAACGGTAGGCGGGAACTCCTACGAGCAGTACTTC.

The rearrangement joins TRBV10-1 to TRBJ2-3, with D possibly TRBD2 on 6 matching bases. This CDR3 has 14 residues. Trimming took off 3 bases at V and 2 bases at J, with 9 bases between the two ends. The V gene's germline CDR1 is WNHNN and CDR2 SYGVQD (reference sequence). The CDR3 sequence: CASSEGGNTDTQYF. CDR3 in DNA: TGCGCCAGCAGTGAAGGCGGGAACACAGATACGCAGTATTTT.

The CDR3 nucleotides read TGTGCCAGCTCCCCAGGGGGCCTTGGTGAAAAACTGTTTTTT. It is translated as CASSPGGLGEKLFF. The chain combines TRBV18 with TRBJ1-4; the match to TRBD1 covers 8 bases. Germline CDR1 and CDR2: KGHSH and LQKENI. V was pared by 6 bases and J by 7 bases, with 7 bases of the junction left unmatched. The CDR3 contains 14 residues.

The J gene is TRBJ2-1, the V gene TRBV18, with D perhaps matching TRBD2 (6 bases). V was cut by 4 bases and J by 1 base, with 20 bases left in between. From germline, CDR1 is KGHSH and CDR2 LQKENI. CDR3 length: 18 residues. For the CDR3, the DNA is TGTGCCAGCTCACTCTCCGTCCCTGCGGGACCGTCCTACAATGAGCAGTTCTTC. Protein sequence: CASSLSVPAGPSYNEQFF.

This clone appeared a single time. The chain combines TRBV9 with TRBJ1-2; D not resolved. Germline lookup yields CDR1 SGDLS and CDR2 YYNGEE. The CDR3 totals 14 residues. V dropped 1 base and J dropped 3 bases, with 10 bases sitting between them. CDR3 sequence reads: CASSVTSRDYGYTF. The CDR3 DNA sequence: TGTGCCAGCAGCGTAACGTCACGGGACTATGGCTACACCTTC.

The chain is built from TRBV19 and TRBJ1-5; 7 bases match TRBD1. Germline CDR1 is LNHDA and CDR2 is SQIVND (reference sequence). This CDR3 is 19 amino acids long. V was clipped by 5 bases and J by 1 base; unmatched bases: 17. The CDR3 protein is CASSGRQTGPQGSNQPQHF. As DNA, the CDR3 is TGTGCCAGTAGTGGACGACAGACAGGGCCCCAGGGGAGCAATCAGCCCCAGCATTTT. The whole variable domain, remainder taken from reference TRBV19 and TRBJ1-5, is DGGITQSPKYLFRKEGQNVTLSCEQNLNHDAMYWYRQDPGQGLRLIYYSQIVNDFQKGDIAEGYSVSREKKESFPLTVTSAQKNPTAFYLCASSGRQTGPQGSNQPQHFGDGTRLSIL.

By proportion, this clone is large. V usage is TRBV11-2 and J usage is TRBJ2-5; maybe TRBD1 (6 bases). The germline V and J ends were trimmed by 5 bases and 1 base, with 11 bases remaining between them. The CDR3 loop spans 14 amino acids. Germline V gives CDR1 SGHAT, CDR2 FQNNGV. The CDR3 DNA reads TGTGCCAGCAGCAGACAGGATCCCCAAGAGACCCAGTACTTC. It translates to CASSRQDPQETQYF.

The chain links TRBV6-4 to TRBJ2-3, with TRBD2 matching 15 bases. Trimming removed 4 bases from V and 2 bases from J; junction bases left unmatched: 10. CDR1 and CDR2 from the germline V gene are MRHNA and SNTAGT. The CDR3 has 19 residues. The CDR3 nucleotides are TGTGCCAGCAGTGCTACCGGACTAGCGGGAGGGTACTACACAGATACGCAGTATTTT. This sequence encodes CASSATGLAGGYYTDTQYF.

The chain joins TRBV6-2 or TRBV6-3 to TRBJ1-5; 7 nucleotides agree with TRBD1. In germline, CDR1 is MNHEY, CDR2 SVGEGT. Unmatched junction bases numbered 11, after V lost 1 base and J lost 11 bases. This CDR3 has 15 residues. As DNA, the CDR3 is TGTGCCAGCAGTTACTTTACAGGGGACACTCGAGCCCAGCATTTT. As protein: CASSYFTGDTRAQHF.

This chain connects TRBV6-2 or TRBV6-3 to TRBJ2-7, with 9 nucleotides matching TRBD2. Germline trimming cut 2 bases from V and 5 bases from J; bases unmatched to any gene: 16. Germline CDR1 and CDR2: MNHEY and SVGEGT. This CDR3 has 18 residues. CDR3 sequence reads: CASSYIGRGGRAPHEQYF. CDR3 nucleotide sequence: TGTGCCAGCAGTTACATTGGCCGTGGCGGGAGGGCGCCCCACGAGCAGTACTTC.

The CDR3 reads CASSELAGAYGYTF. The CDR3 nucleotides are TGTGCCAGCAGTGAATTGGCCGGGGCGTATGGCTACACCTTC. This chain connects TRBV2 to TRBJ1-2; tentative D call: TRBD1 (5 bases). The V end was cut by 2 bases, the J end by 5 bases, with 12 bases between. Germline V lookup: CDR1 SNHLY, CDR2 FYNNEI. The CDR3 consists of 14 residues.

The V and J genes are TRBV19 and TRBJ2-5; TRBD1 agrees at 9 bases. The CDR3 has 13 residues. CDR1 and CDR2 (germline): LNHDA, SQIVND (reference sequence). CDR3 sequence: CASGQGVRETQYF. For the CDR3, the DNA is TGTGCATCGGGACAGGGCGTTAGAGAGACCCAGTACTTC. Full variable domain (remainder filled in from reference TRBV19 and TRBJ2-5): DGGITQSPKYLFRKEGQNVTLSCEQNLNHDAMYWYRQDPGQGLRLIYYSQIVNDFQKGDIAEGYSVSREKKESFPLTVTSAQKNPTAFYLCASGQGVRETQYFGPGTRLLVL.

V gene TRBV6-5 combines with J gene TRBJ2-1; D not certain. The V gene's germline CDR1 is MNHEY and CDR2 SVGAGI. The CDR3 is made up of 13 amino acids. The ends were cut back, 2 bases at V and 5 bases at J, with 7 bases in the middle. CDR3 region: CASSYVRHNEQFF. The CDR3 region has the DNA TGTGCCAGCAGTTACGTAAGACACAATGAGCAGTTCTTC.

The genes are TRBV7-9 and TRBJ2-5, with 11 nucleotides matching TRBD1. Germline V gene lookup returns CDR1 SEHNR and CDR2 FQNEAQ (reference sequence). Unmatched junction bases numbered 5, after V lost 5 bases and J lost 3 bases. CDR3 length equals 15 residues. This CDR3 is CASSTGTGGKETQYF. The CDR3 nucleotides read TGTGCCAGCAGCACGGGGACAGGGGGAAAAGAGACCCAGTACTTC.

The CDR3 coding sequence is TGTGCCAGCAGTTTAAGGGGATCGGAAGATACGCAGTATTTT. Residues: CASSLRGSEDTQYF. The genes are TRBV27 and TRBJ2-3; possibly TRBD1 for D (5 bases). Germline V gene sequence: CDR1 MNHEY, CDR2 SMNVEV (reference sequence). This CDR3 is built from 14 residues. V gave up 2 bases and J gave up 5 bases, with 11 bases separating them.

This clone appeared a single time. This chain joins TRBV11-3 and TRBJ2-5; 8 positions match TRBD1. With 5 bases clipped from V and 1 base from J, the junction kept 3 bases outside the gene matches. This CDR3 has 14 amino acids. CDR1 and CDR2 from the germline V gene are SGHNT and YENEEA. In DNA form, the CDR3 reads TGTGCCAGCAGCGCCGACAGGGGCCAAGAGACCCAGTACTTC. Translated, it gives CASSADRGQETQYF.

The CDR3 bases are TGTGCCAGCAGCCAACTTCAGGGGGCGGCTGAAGCTTTCTTT. It specifies CASSQLQGAAEAFF. The chain has TRBV3-1 (or the pseudogene TRBV3-2) and TRBJ1-1; TRBD1 matches at 8 bases. With 2 bases clipped from V and 6 bases from J, the junction kept 5 bases outside the gene matches. This CDR3 has 14 residues. Germline CDR1 and CDR2: LGHDT and YNNKEL (reference sequence).

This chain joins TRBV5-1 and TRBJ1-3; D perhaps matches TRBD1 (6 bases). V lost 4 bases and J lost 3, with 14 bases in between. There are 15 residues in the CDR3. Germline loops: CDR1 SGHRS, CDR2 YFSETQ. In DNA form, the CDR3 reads TGCGCCAGCAGCGCCGCGGGGGGCTATGGAAACACCATATATTTT. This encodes CASSAAGGYGNTIYF.

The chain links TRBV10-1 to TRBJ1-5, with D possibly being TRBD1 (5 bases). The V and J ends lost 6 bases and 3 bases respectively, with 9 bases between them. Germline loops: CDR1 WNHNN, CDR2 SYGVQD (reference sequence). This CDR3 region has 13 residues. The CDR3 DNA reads TGCGCCAGCAGCCCAGGGAACAATCAGCCCCAGCATTTT. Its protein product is CASSPGNNQPQHF.

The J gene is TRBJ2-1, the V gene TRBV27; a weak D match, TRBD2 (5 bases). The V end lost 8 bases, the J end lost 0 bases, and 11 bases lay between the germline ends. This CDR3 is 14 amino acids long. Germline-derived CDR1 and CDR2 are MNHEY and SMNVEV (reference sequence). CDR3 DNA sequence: TGTGCCAGCTCCGCGACTAACTCCTACAATGAGCAGTTCTTC. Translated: CASSATNSYNEQFF.

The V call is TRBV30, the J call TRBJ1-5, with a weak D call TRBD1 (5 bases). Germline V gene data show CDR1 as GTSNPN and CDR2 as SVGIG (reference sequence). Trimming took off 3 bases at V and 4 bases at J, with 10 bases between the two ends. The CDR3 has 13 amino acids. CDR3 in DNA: TGTGCCTGGAGCGGGGCGACAAATCAGCCCCAGCATTTT. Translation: CAWSGATNQPQHF.

The CDR3 sequence: CASSPQGGFTEAFF. For the CDR3, the DNA is TGTGCCAGCAGCCCTCAGGGGGGGTTCACTGAAGCTTTCTTT. V gene TRBV3-1 (or the pseudogene TRBV3-2) combines with J gene TRBJ1-1; TRBD1 aligns across 7 bases. The CDR3 is 14 residues long. The V gene's germline CDR1 is LGHDT and CDR2 YNNKEL (reference sequence). With V trimmed by 4 bases and J by 4 bases, 6 bases remained unmatched.

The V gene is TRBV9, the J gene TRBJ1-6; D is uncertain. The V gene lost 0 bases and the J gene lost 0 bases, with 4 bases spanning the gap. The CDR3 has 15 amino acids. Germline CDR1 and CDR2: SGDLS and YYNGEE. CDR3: CASSVGSSYNSPLHF. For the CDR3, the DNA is TGTGCCAGCAGCGTAGGGAGCTCCTATAATTCACCCCTCCACTTT. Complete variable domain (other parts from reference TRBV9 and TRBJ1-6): DSGVTQTPKHLITATGQRVTLRCSPRSGDLSVYWYQQSLDQGLQFLIQYYNGEERAKGNILERFSAQQFPDLHSELNLSSLELGDSALYFCASSVGSSYNSPLHFGNGTRLTVT.

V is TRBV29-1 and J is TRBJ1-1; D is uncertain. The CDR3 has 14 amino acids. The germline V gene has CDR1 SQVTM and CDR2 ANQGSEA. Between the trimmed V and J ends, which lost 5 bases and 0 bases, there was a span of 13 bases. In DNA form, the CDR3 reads TGCAGCGTTCTACTCCGATCGGTGAACACTGAAGCTTTCTTT. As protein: CSVLLRSVNTEAFF.

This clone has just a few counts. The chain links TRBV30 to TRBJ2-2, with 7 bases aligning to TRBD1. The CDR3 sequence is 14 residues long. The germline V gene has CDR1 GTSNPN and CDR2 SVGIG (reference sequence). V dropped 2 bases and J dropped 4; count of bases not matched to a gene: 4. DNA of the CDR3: TGTGCCTGGAGTAAGAGGGGGCTCACCGGGGAGCTGTTTTTT. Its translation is CAWSKRGLTGELFF.

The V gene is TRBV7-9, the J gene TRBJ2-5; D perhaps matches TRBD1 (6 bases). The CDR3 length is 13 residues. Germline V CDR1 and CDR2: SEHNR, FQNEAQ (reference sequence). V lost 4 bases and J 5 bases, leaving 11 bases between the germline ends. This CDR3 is CASSSQGWETQYF. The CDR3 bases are TGTGCCAGCAGCTCGCAGGGGTGGGAGACCCAGTACTTC.

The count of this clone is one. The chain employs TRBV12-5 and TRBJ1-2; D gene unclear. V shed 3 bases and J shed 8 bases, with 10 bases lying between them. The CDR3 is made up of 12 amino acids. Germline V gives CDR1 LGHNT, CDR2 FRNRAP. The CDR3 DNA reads TGTGCTAGTGGTTTCCCTATCGTAGGCTACACCTTC. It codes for CASGFPIVGYTF.

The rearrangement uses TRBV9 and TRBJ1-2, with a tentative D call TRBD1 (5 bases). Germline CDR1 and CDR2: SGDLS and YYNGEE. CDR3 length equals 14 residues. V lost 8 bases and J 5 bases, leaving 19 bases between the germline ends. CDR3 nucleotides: TGTGCCAGTTACATGCAGGGATCGGAGTATGGCTACACCTTC. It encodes CASYMQGSEYGYTF.

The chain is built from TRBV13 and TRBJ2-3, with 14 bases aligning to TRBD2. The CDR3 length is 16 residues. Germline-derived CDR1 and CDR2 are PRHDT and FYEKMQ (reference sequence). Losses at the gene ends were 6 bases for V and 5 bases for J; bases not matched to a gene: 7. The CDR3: CASSMGLAGAIDTQYF. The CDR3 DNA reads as TGTGCCAGCAGTATGGGACTAGCGGGAGCCATAGATACGCAGTATTTT.